This T cell receptor (beta chain) appears in the sequencing data of a study of blood T cell repertoires in COVID-19. Study-level information: The study drew acute and convalescent COVID-19 samples from the United States, Italy and Spain. Sample material is recorded as cDNA or gDNA derived from T cells, B-cell-depleted T cells, or PBMCs.

In its sample, this clone was seen once. As processed by the authors: Quantification of nucleated cells was approximated via reference gene primer amplification. Sequencing used immunoSEQ multiplex PCR; TCRdb keeps in-frame clones, though not all of them. The V and J calls and clone size are taken from that table; D and trimming were inferred from the DNA. The sample comprises about 81,000 clones, 82% of which are singletons, and about 7.4% rests with the top ten. Per germline, CDR1 ENHRY and CDR2 SYGVKD. The CDR3 length is 14 residues. V was cut by 5 bases and J by 4 bases, with 12 bases left in between.

The chain links TRBV10-3 to TRBJ1-5; D possibly corresponds to TRBD1 (6 bases). The receptor comes from a human donor in a cohort sampled during active COVID-19. What was sequenced was peripheral blood. As DNA, the CDR3 is TGTGCCATCAGTCCCACAGGGAATAATCAGCCCCAGCATTTT. It is translated as CAISPTGNNQPQHF.